The rows below give T cell receptor beta chains drawn from one sample of a study of OX40 agonist ivuxolimab in advanced cancers. Clones were read by immunoSEQ multiplex PCR, and TCRdb kept only the in-frame ones, dropping some. The sample includes some 110,000 clones, 85% to 95% of them seen just once. This material consisted of CD4+ or CD8+ T cells sorted from blood, taken in a trial of the OX40 agonist ivuxolimab. These TCRs come from an adult with an advanced solid tumor such as melanoma, head and neck, liver or kidney cancer. Both conserved end residues are part of each CDR3. A D gene is named only where the DNA matches it firmly. Where a row states a size, it is once, few, many or the class of an expanded clone; other rows omit it.

J gene	D gene	V gene	CDR3 length	clone size	CDR3 protein	CDR3 DNA
TRBJ1-2	NA	TRBV29-1	14	NA	CSVDQGQTTYGYTF	TGCAGCGTTGATCAGGGACAAACAACGTATGGCTACACCTTC
TRBJ2-5	NA	TRBV7-9	15	NA	CASSFPGAGAETQYF	TGTGCCAGCAGCTTCCCGGGAGCGGGTGCAGAGACCCAGTACTTC
TRBJ1-6	NA	TRBV9	14	NA	CASSVEDHNSPLHF	TGTGCCAGCAGCGTAGAGGACCATAATTCACCCCTCCACTTT
TRBJ1-1	NA	TRBV10-1	11	NA	CASSDNTGAFF	TGCGCCAGCAGTGACAATACAGGGGCTTTCTTT
TRBJ1-4	NA	TRBV14	16	NA	CASSPKWGQGVEKLFF	TGTGCCAGCAGCCCAAAGTGGGGGCAGGGTGTGGAAAAACTGTTTTTT
TRBJ2-2	NA	TRBV9	13	NA	CASSVGGTGELFF	TGTGCCAGCAGCGTCGGGGGTACCGGGGAGCTGTTTTTT
TRBJ1-2	TRBD1	TRBV6-6	15	NA	CASSRQGASSGGYTF	TGTGCCAGCAGTAGGCAGGGGGCGTCAAGTGGTGGCTACACCTTC
TRBJ2-5	TRBD2	TRBV7-7	16	NA	CASSSKAGGSQETQYF	TGTGCCAGCAGCTCCAAAGCGGGGGGCTCCCAAGAGACCCAGTACTTC
TRBJ2-3	NA	TRBV18	13	NA	CASSPNRPDTQYF	TGTGCCAGCTCACCAAATCGGCCAGATACGCAGTATTTT
TRBJ2-7	TRBD1	TRBV6-4	13	NA	CASSDPGQGRFYF	TGTGCCAGCAGTGACCCGGGACAGGGGAGGTTTTACTTC
TRBJ1-2	NA	TRBV30	14	NA	CAWSQGSSNYGYTF	TGTGCCTGGAGTCAGGGCTCCTCCAACTATGGCTACACCTTC
TRBJ2-4	TRBD1	TRBV5-1	16	NA	CASSFGTGGASDIQYF	TGCGCCAGCAGCTTTGGGACAGGGGGCGCATCGGACATTCAGTACTTC
TRBJ2-5	TRBD2	TRBV5-4	16	once	CASSWVLAGAQETQYF	TGTGCCAGCAGCTGGGTACTAGCGGGAGCGCAAGAGACCCAGTACTTC
TRBJ1-1	NA	TRBV12-5	16	NA	CASGLVRGPKLFEAFF	TGTGCTAGTGGTTTGGTACGGGGACCCAAATTGTTCGAAGCTTTCTTT
TRBJ1-2	NA	TRBV5-1	13	once	CASSLSQPDGYTF	TGCGCCAGCAGCTTGTCCCAACCCGATGGCTACACCTTC
TRBJ2-5	TRBD1	TRBV6-5	12	NA	CASSRDRETQYF	TGTGCCAGCAGCCGGGACAGGGAGACCCAGTACTTC
TRBJ1-2	NA	TRBV6-5	13	NA	CASSYSGGYGYTF	TGTGCCAGCAGTTACTCGGGGGGCTATGGCTACACCTTC
TRBJ2-6	NA	TRBV19	14	NA	CATHPGAGANVLTF	TGTGCCACCCACCCGGGGGCTGGGGCCAACGTCCTGACTTTC
TRBJ1-2	TRBD1	TRBV19	15	NA	CASSISGTATNGYTF	TGTGCCAGTAGTATAAGTGGGACAGCTACTAATGGCTACACCTTC
TRBJ1-1	TRBD1	TRBV15	19	NA	CATSRGSGTGGPHRTEAFF	TGTGCCACCAGCAGAGGAAGCGGGACAGGGGGTCCCCATAGGACTGAAGCTTTCTTT
TRBJ1-5	NA	TRBV7-2	15	NA	CASSLRAQADQPQHF	TGTGCCAGCAGCTTACGGGCCCAAGCGGATCAGCCCCAGCATTTT
TRBJ1-5	NA	TRBV6-5	13	few	CASSLGSNQPQHF	TGTGCCAGCAGCCTGGGAAGCAATCAGCCCCAGCATTTT
TRBJ2-2	TRBD2	TRBV6-6	16	NA	CASRPPTSGRAGELFF	TGTGCCAGCAGACCCCCAACTAGCGGGAGGGCCGGGGAGCTGTTTTTT
TRBJ2-7	NA	TRBV13	14	NA	CASSLDDGSYEQYF	TGTGCCAGCAGCTTAGACGACGGCTCCTACGAGCAGTACTTC
TRBJ2-3	TRBD1	TRBV28	15	NA	CASRIGQGVPDTQYF	TGTGCCAGCAGGATAGGACAGGGCGTCCCAGATACGCAGTATTTT